Below, 20 T cell receptor beta chains from the same sample are listed, as sequenced in a study of CD8 T cells in ankylosing spondylitis. TCRdb fed the 5' RACE reads into MiXCR, producing one record per CDR3 protein. The table includes 250,000 or so distinct CDR3 sequences, roughly 18% detected once. The specimen was blood, either unsorted or a sorted T cell fraction (not recorded which). The receptors come from a male donor with ankylosing spondylitis or in good health (not recorded which).

V and J are TRBV2 and TRBJ2-7; 7 bases are shared with TRBD2. CDR1 and CDR2 from the germline V gene are SNHLY and FYNNEI. J was trimmed by 6 bases and V by 3 bases; bases with no gene match: 8. CDR3 length: 14 amino acids. The CDR3 spells CASSEKWGLLEQYF. CDR3 nucleotide sequence: TGTGCCAGCAGTGAGAAGTGGGGACTACTCGAGCAGTACTTC.

This clonotype was counted a few times. This CDR3 reads CASSPDNTDTQYF. The CDR3 DNA reads as TGTGCCAGCAGCCCGGACAACACAGATACGCAGTATTTT. The chain uses TRBV7-3 and TRBJ2-3; TRBD1 might be the D (5 bases). Per the germline V gene, CDR1 is SGHTA and CDR2 is FQGTGA. The CDR3 is made up of 13 amino acids. V lost 5 bases and J 2 bases, leaving 8 bases between the germline ends.

The chain employs TRBV11-2 and TRBJ2-1; the D is unclear. V was shortened by 5 bases and J by 3 bases, with 17 bases between the two germline ends. Germline CDR1 reads SGHAT; CDR2 reads FQNNGV. This CDR3 region has 16 residues. The CDR3 region is CASSQPTPEIYNEQFF. For the CDR3, the DNA is TGTGCCAGCAGCCAACCTACACCAGAGATCTACAATGAGCAGTTCTTC.

V is TRBV6-2 or TRBV6-3 and J is TRBJ2-7, with 9 bases matching TRBD2. The germline gives CDR1 MNHEY, CDR2 SVGEGT. The CDR3 consists of 15 residues. The V and J ends lost 5 bases and 3 bases, in that order; junction bases with no gene match: 8. The CDR3 DNA is TGTGCCAGCAGTACCCGGACTAGCGAAAACTACGAGCAGTACTTC. This translates into CASSTRTSENYEQYF.

This chain joins TRBV12-3 or TRBV12-4 and TRBJ2-2; 11 bases align to TRBD2. V was pared by 6 bases and J by 8 bases, with 11 bases of the junction left unmatched. This CDR3 is 16 amino acids long. For the CDR3, the DNA is TGTGCCAGCAGACAAACTAGCGGGAGTGTTGCTGGGGAGCTGTTTTTT. This codes for CASRQTSGSVAGELFF.

This clonotype was found a few times. The chain couples TRBV6-2 or TRBV6-3 to TRBJ2-7; TRBD2 agrees at 9 bases. This CDR3 is built from 14 residues. Germline CDR1 and CDR2: MNHEY and SVGEGT. The V gene end was trimmed by 5 bases and the J gene end by 6 bases; junction bases not matched to a gene: 8. The CDR3 sequence is CASSTGTSYTEQYF. The CDR3 region has the DNA TGTGCCAGCAGTACCGGGACTAGCTACACCGAGCAGTACTTC.

This clonotype has more than one count but fewer than ten. This sequence joins TRBV29-1 and TRBJ2-1; a weak D match, TRBD2 (5 bases). The CDR3 has 15 amino acids. CDR1 is SQVTM and CDR2 is ANQGSEA in the germline V gene. The V end was cut by 3 bases, the J end by 1 base, with 13 bases between. The CDR3, as DNA: TGCAGCGTTGACCCCCCCTGGGAGTCCTACAATGAGCAGTTCTTC. This translates into CSVDPPWESYNEQFF.

This sequence joins TRBV4-1 and TRBJ2-7; D gene unclear. CDR1 MGHRA and CDR2 YSYEKL come from the germline V gene. The V and J ends lost 0 bases and 2 bases respectively, with 14 bases between them. The CDR3 totals 16 residues. DNA for the CDR3: TGCGCCAGCAGCCAAGATCGGGCAGGTGGGACCTACGAGCAGTACTTC. Translated: CASSQDRAGGTYEQYF.

This sequence joins TRBV12-3 or TRBV12-4 and TRBJ2-7; TRBD1 matches at 7 bases. Germline trimming cut 5 bases from V and 3 bases from J; bases unmatched to any gene: 13. The CDR3 contains 16 residues. This CDR3 reads CASSPTPGQSLYEQYF. The CDR3 nucleotides are TGTGCCAGCAGTCCCACCCCGGGACAGAGCCTCTACGAGCAGTACTTC.

Only a few counts were recorded for this clonotype. J is TRBJ2-7 and V is TRBV27; D may match TRBD1 or TRBD2 (5 bases each). Germline loops: CDR1 MNHEY, CDR2 SMNVEV (reference sequence). CDR3 length: 14 residues. Trimming left V 6 bases short and J 2 bases short, with 14 bases between. This CDR3 is CASSTTGLAYEQYF. The CDR3, as DNA: TGTGCCAGCAGCACCACAGGACTGGCCTACGAGCAGTACTTC.

This clonotype showed up many times. V gene TRBV9 combines with J gene TRBJ2-7; D is perhaps TRBD2 (5 bases). This CDR3 is 16 amino acids long. CDR1 is SGDLS, CDR2 YYNGEE, per germline. With 0 bases removed from V and 0 bases from J, the gap between germline ends came to 13 bases. Written as DNA, the CDR3 is TGTGCCAGCAGCGTAGCCCCAGCGGATTACTCCTACGAGCAGTACTTC. Translation: CASSVAPADYSYEQYF. Full variable domain (missing parts from reference TRBV9 and TRBJ2-7): DSGVTQTPKHLITATGQRVTLRCSPRSGDLSVYWYQQSLDQGLQFLIQYYNGEERAKGNILERFSAQQFPDLHSELNLSSLELGDSALYFCASSVAPADYSYEQYFGPGTRLTVT.

The gene calls are TRBV27 and TRBJ2-7; 7 nucleotides line up with TRBD2. The CDR3 extends over 13 amino acids. CDR1 and CDR2 (germline): MNHEY, SMNVEV (reference sequence). Germline trimming cut 8 bases from V and 4 bases from J; bases unmatched to any gene: 8. The CDR3 protein is CASWGGLAYEQYF. The DNA of the CDR3 is TGTGCCAGCTGGGGAGGGTTGGCGTACGAGCAGTACTTC.

This clonotype was recorded a few times. This chain uses TRBV30 with TRBJ1-1, with D perhaps matching TRBD1 (6 bases). This CDR3 comprises 13 residues. CDR1 is GTSNPN, CDR2 SVGIG, per germline (reference sequence). The V and J ends lost 0 bases and 5 bases respectively, with 10 bases between them. The chain's CDR3 is CAWSVQRGTEAFF. Here the CDR3 DNA reads TGTGCCTGGAGTGTACAGAGGGGGACTGAAGCTTTCTTT.

This clonotype was counted many times. The chain is built from TRBV20-1 and TRBJ2-1; possibly TRBD2 for D (6 bases). Germline V gene data show CDR1 as DFQATT and CDR2 as SNEGSKA (reference sequence). There are 13 residues in the CDR3. The V end lost 3 bases, the J end lost 9 bases, and 15 bases lay between the germline ends. This CDR3 reads CSARPGGYGEQFF. The DNA of the CDR3 is TGCAGTGCTAGGCCCGGAGGGTACGGTGAGCAGTTCTTC.

The chain carries TRBV7-2 and TRBJ1-3; D remains ambiguous. The CDR3 is 14 residues long. The ends were cut back, 11 bases at V and 0 bases at J, with 14 bases in the middle. Per germline, CDR1 SGHTA and CDR2 FQGNSA. The CDR3 nucleotides read TGTGCCGAAGAGAGGGCAGACTCTGGAAACACCATATATTTT. Its protein product is CAEERADSGNTIYF. The whole variable domain, filled in from reference TRBV7-2 and TRBJ1-3, reads GAGVSQSPSNKVTEKGKDVELRCDPISGHTALYWYRQSLGQGLEFLIYFQGNSAPDKSGLPSDRFSAERTGGSVSTLTIQRTQQEDSAVYLCAEERADSGNTIYFGEGSWLTVV.

The chain links TRBV10-2 to TRBJ2-5, with 8 bases that match TRBD2. Germline trimming cut 4 bases from V and 1 base from J; bases unmatched to any gene: 11. Germline CDR1 reads WSHSY; CDR2 reads SAAADI. The CDR3 extends over 17 amino acids. CDR3 DNA: TGCGCCAGCAGTGGTTGGGGGGGACTAGAGGCCCAAGAGACCCAGTACTTC. Its protein product is CASSGWGGLEAQETQYF.

There are a few counts of this clonotype. The rearrangement uses TRBV4-1 and TRBJ1-1, with a tentative D call TRBD1 (5 bases). Between the trimmed V and J ends, which lost 2 bases and 0 bases, there was a span of 10 bases. Germline CDR1 and CDR2: MGHRA and YSYEKL. The CDR3 spans 15 residues. Here the CDR3 DNA reads TGCGCCAGCAGCCAACATCGGGACCTGAACACTGAAGCTTTCTTT. Amino acid sequence: CASSQHRDLNTEAFF.

Only a few counts were recorded for this clonotype. V and J are TRBV5-1 and TRBJ2-7, with 14 bases that match TRBD2. J was trimmed by 0 bases and V by 3 bases; bases with no gene match: 2. Per germline, CDR1 SGHRS and CDR2 YFSETQ. This CDR3 spans 16 amino acids. The CDR3 nucleotides read TGCGCCAGCAGCTCGGGACTAGCGGGAGCCTCCTACGAGCAGTACTTC. It codes for CASSSGLAGASYEQYF.

The chain employs TRBV7-9 and TRBJ2-3; D is undetermined. The CDR3 loop spans 16 amino acids. Germline values: CDR1 SEHNR, CDR2 FQNEAQ (reference sequence). Trimming pared 6 bases from V and 2 bases from J, leaving 18 bases between. CDR3 region: CASRPLTSRHTDTQYF. The CDR3 DNA sequence: TGTGCCAGCAGGCCGCTTACTTCGCGCCACACAGATACGCAGTATTTT.

The rearrangement uses TRBV19 and TRBJ2-1, with D perhaps TRBD2 (5 bases). The CDR3 totals 13 residues. Germline V gene lookup returns CDR1 LNHDA and CDR2 SQIVND (reference sequence). Trimming cost V 0 bases and J 7 bases, with 7 bases left between them. The CDR3 is CASSIDGRNEQFF. CDR3 DNA: TGTGCCAGTAGTATAGATGGGAGAAATGAGCAGTTCTTC. Using reference TRBV19 and TRBJ2-1 for the parts outside the CDR3, the full variable domain is DGGITQSPKYLFRKEGQNVTLSCEQNLNHDAMYWYRQDPGQGLRLIYYSQIVNDFQKGDIAEGYSVSREKKESFPLTVTSAQKNPTAFYLCASSIDGRNEQFFGPGTRLTVL.